This is a list of T cell receptor beta chains from one sample in a study of blood T cell repertoires in COVID-19. Only in-frame clones appear in the TCRdb table, and some are missing; sequencing was by immunoSEQ multiplex PCR. The sample has fewer than 450,000 clones; 90% are singletons. The specimen was PBMCs or T cells enriched from blood (not recorded which). These receptors were taken from a man aged 18 to 30 who had recovered from COVID-19. CDR3s include the opening cysteine and the closing phenylalanine or tryptophan. Fields, in order: D gene, J gene, clone size, CDR3 length, V gene, CDR3 DNA, CDR3 protein. D genes are given only for firm matches. Only some rows state a clone size, as once, few, many or a class for expanded clones.

>-|TRBJ1-1|once|13|TRBV30
TGTGCCTGGAACCCGGAGCGTAACACTGAAGCTTTCTTT
CAWNPERNTEAFF
>TRBD1|TRBJ2-7|-|15|TRBV7-3
TGTGCCAGCAGCTTGTCTCGGACAGGATCCTACGAGCAGTACTTC
CASSLSRTGSYEQYF
>TRBD2|TRBJ2-2|-|14|TRBV11-3
TGTGCCAGCAGAGGGACTATGAACACCGGGGAGCTGTTTTTT
CASRGTMNTGELFF
>-|TRBJ1-1|-|14|TRBV5-1
TGCGCCAGCAGCTTGGGACAGGCGAACACTGAAGCTTTCTTT
CASSLGQANTEAFF
>TRBD1|TRBJ1-4|-|15|TRBV2
TGTGCCAGCAGGGGGATGACAGGGGTGAATGAAAAACTGTTTTTT
CASRGMTGVNEKLFF
>TRBD1|TRBJ1-2|-|13|TRBV29-1
TGCAGCGCAGGACAGGGCGGATACTATGGCTACACCTTC
CSAGQGGYYGYTF
>TRBD1|TRBJ1-1|-|12|TRBV10-3
TGTGCAATCGGACAGGGGGCAGAGGAAGCTTTCTTT
CAIGQGAEEAFF
>TRBD2|TRBJ2-5|-|18|TRBV3-1/TRBV3-2
TGTGCCAGCAGCCCCGGGACTAGCGCACTAGCATCCCAAGAGACCCAGTACTTC
CASSPGTSALASQETQYF
>-|TRBJ1-1|-|13|TRBV7-9
TGTGCCAGCAGCCCCAGGGTTGGCACTGAAGCTTTCTTT
CASSPRVGTEAFF
>-|TRBJ2-3|-|14|TRBV19
TGTGCCAGCAAGAGCGGGTTCAGGGCAGATACGCAGTATTTT
CASKSGFRADTQYF
>-|TRBJ1-2|-|11|TRBV5-6
TGTGCCAGCAGCCAAAATCGGGGCTACACCTTC
CASSQNRGYTF
>TRBD1|TRBJ1-1|-|15|TRBV5-4
TGTGCTACCATTAGGGACAGGGAAATTCACACTGAAGCTTTCTTT
CATIRDREIHTEAFF
>-|TRBJ1-5|-|13|TRBV27
TGTGCCAGCAGTTCCCGGGGGAATCAGCCCCAGCATTTT
CASSSRGNQPQHF
>-|TRBJ1-5|once|15|TRBV15
TGTGCCACCAGCAGAGGGGCAGGAATAAATCAGCCCCAGCATTTT
CATSRGAGINQPQHF
>TRBD1|TRBJ1-2|-|13|TRBV7-9
TGTGCCAGCAGCGGCGGGACAGCCTATGGCTACACCTTC
CASSGGTAYGYTF
>TRBD2|TRBJ2-1|-|16|TRBV18
TGTGCCAGCTCACTCCCCCCGCGGGAGATATTCCATGAGCAGTTCTTC
CASSLPPREIFHEQFF
>-|TRBJ2-5|-|15|TRBV27
TGTGCCAGTAAACTGACAGGCAGGTACCAAGAGACCCAGTACTTC
CASKLTGRYQETQYF
>TRBD2|TRBJ2-7|-|14|TRBV29-1
TGCAGCGTTGAAGAGGCTAGCGGGAGGTTCGAGCAGTACTTC
CSVEEASGRFEQYF
>-|TRBJ2-1|-|13|TRBV10-2
TGCGCCAGCAGTGAGCTGTACCGGGATGAGCAGTTCTTC
CASSELYRDEQFF
>-|TRBJ1-2|-|16|TRBV10-3
TGTGCCATCAGTGCCCCAGGGGTCCGAGCTAACTATGGCTACACCTTC
CAISAPGVRANYGYTF
>-|TRBJ2-1|-|13|TRBV9
TGTGCCAGCAGCGTAGAGAGAGCGAGTGAGCAGTTCTTC
CASSVERASEQFF
>-|TRBJ1-1|-|14|TRBV19
TGTGCCAGTAGGGTTAGCGGGGAGCACACTGAAGCTTTCTTT
CASRVSGEHTEAFF
>-|TRBJ1-1|-|13|TRBV2
TGTGCCAGCAGTTATGACGGAGGCACTGAAGCTTTCTTT
CASSYDGGTEAFF
>TRBD1|TRBJ2-7|-|14|TRBV29-1
TGCAGCGTTGGCTCCGGGACAGGGGGCTACGAGCAGTACTTC
CSVGSGTGGYEQYF
>TRBD2|TRBJ2-3|-|15|TRBV3-1/TRBV3-2
TGTGCCAGCAGCCTTTCTAGCGGGAGAGCAGATACGCAGTATTTT
CASSLSSGRADTQYF
>-|TRBJ2-7|-|15|TRBV7-2
TGTGCCAGCAGCTCTCGCGGGCTCAATAGCCACGAGCAGTACTTC
CASSSRGLNSHEQYF
>-|TRBJ2-1|few|13|TRBV10-1
TGCGCCAGCAGTCGGGTCAGCTACAATGAGCAGTTCTTC
CASSRVSYNEQFF
>TRBD1|TRBJ1-2|-|14|TRBV11-2
TGTGCCAGCAGCCCCGGGTTTCAGGGGGAGGGCTACACCTTC
CASSPGFQGEGYTF
>TRBD1|TRBJ1-2|-|13|TRBV2
TGTGCCAGCAACCCGACAGGGAGCTATGGCTACACCTTC
CASNPTGSYGYTF
>-|TRBJ1-3|-|14|TRBV4-1
TGCGCCAGCAGCCAAGCGGGGGAGGGGAACACCATATATTTT
CASSQAGEGNTIYF
>-|TRBJ2-7|once|14|TRBV6-5
TGTGCCAGCAGGCTGGTAGACAGTACCTACGAGCAGTACTTC
CASRLVDSTYEQYF
>TRBD1|TRBJ2-5|-|16|TRBV5-8
TGTGCCAGCAGCTTGCTGGGACAGGGAGGGGAAGAGACCCAGTACTTC
CASSLLGQGGEETQYF
>-|TRBJ1-2|-|13|TRBV19
TGTGCCAGTAGTATCGAACAGTTCTATGGCTACACCTTC
CASSIEQFYGYTF
>-|TRBJ1-3|-|17|TRBV14
TGTGCCAGCAGCCGGCGGGGGTGGACCAGCTCTGGAAACACCATATATTTT
CASSRRGWTSSGNTIYF
>-|TRBJ1-4|-|16|TRBV25-1
TGTGCCAGCAGTGAATCAGAATCAGGGTCAGGTGAAAAACTGTTTTTT
CASSESESGSGEKLFF
>TRBD2|TRBJ2-1|-|14|TRBV7-2
TGTGCCAGCAGCATCAGGGGACTAGCGGGAGAGCAGTTCTTC
CASSIRGLAGEQFF
>-|TRBJ1-2|-|13|TRBV3-1/TRBV3-2
TGTGCCAGCAGCCCAGAGGAGACCTATGGCTACACCTTC
CASSPEETYGYTF
>TRBD1|TRBJ1-2|-|15|TRBV27
TGTGCCAGCTCCCTGGCAGGGGGCCAGAACTATGGCTACACCTTC
CASSLAGGQNYGYTF